These T cell receptor beta chains were read from a single sample in a study of blood T cells in healthy people across ages. Each CDR3 protein gets one entry after TCRdb re-called the 5' RACE reads with MiXCR. The repertoire holds 1.5 million to 2 million distinct CDR3 sequences, with about 28% as singletons. Sequenced sample: blood. The receptor source for this set is a woman in her thirties in good health. Each CDR3 is given with its conserved first and last residue. A D gene is named only where the DNA matches it firmly. Expanded clones get a size class; other rows say once, few or many, or leave the size out.

TRBV6-1,TRBD1,NA,TRBJ2-5,CASRGQGSQEPQYF,TGTGCCAGCAGGGGACAGGGCTCACAAGAGCCCCAGTACTTC
TRBV6-1,NA,NA,TRBJ1-5,CASSDGYSNQPQHF,TGTGCCAGCAGCGACGGGTATAGCAATCAGCCCCAGCATTTT
TRBV28,NA,NA,TRBJ2-7,CASRTTGSTGEQYF,TGTGCCAGCAGAACCACAGGGTCAACGGGGGAGCAGTACTTC
TRBV15,NA,NA,TRBJ1-1,CATSPVPNTEAFF,TGTGCCACCAGCCCAGTCCCGAACACTGAAGCTTTCTTT
TRBV6-5,TRBD2,NA,TRBJ2-1,CASSPLGLAGGEWKFF,TGTGCCAGCAGTCCATTGGGACTAGCGGGAGGAGAGTGGAAGTTCTTC
TRBV3-1,NA,NA,TRBJ2-7,CASSQGSSATYEQYF,TGTGCCAGCAGCCAAGGGTCTAGTGCTACCTACGAGCAGTACTTC
TRBV20-1,NA,many,TRBJ2-1,CSATKVNEQFF,TGCAGTGCCACCAAGGTCAATGAGCAGTTCTTC
TRBV7-2,NA,NA,TRBJ2-7,CASSLYGSDSNEQYF,TGTGCCAGCAGCTTATACGGGAGTGACTCCAACGAGCAGTACTTC
TRBV15,NA,few,TRBJ2-2,CATSRGVGPNTGELFF,TGTGCCACCAGCAGAGGGGTTGGGCCGAACACCGGGGAGCTGTTTTTT
TRBV5-5,NA,NA,TRBJ1-1,CAGSLAERWEAFF,TGTGCCGGCAGCTTGGCGGAAAGGTGGGAAGCTTTCTTT
TRBV6-5,NA,many,TRBJ1-2,CASSFPGEKDNGYTF,TGTGCCAGCAGTTTCCCAGGGGAGAAGGACAATGGCTACACCTTC
TRBV25-1,TRBD2,few,TRBJ2-1,CASSGTSGRSDNERFF,TGTGCCAGCAGTGGGACTAGCGGGAGGTCGGACAATGAGCGGTTCTTC
TRBV28,TRBD2,NA,TRBJ2-5,CASTRGGGSETQYF,TGTGCCAGCACCCGCGGGGGGGGTTCTGAGACCCAGTACTTC
TRBV18,TRBD1,many,TRBJ1-2,CASSPDRGNYGYTF,TGTGCCAGCAGCCCGGACAGGGGAAACTATGGCTACACCTTC
TRBV11-1,TRBD2,few,TRBJ2-1,CASRIASGGQNNEQFF,TGTGCCAGCAGGATAGCTAGCGGGGGCCAAAACAATGAGCAGTTCTTC
TRBV7-2,NA,once,TRBJ1-2,CASSEDSEFNYGYTF,TGTGCCAGCAGCGAGGACAGTGAATTTAACTATGGCTACACCTTC
TRBV5-1,NA,few,TRBJ2-7,CASSMGPPVGEQYF,TGCGCCAGCAGCATGGGACCCCCCGTGGGGGAGCAGTACTTC
TRBV5-1,NA,few,TRBJ2-5,CASSLTSGSGTQYF,TGCGCCAGCAGCTTGACCTCAGGGTCCGGGACCCAGTACTTC
TRBV9,TRBD1,NA,TRBJ1-2,CASSSTSGQGVSNYGCTF,TGTGCCAGCAGCTCCACGTCGGGACAGGGGGTGTCTAACTATGGCTGCACCTTC
TRBV6-6,NA,many,TRBJ2-5,CASSYPGKTAYQETQYF,TGTGCCAGCAGTTACCCGGGAAAGACAGCGTACCAAGAGACCCAGTACTTC
TRBV7-9,TRBD1,NA,TRBJ2-1,CASSFRGGDRGFSGANEQFF,TGTGCCAGCAGCTTTCGAGGTGGTGACAGGGGGTTCAGTGGCGCCAATGAGCAGTTCTTC
TRBV10-3,NA,many,TRBJ2-1,CAISESVGGDEQFF,TGTGCCATCAGTGAGTCTGTAGGCGGGGATGAGCAGTTCTTC
TRBV20-1,NA,NA,TRBJ2-5,CSTRGLQETQYF,TGCAGTACTAGAGGACTCCAAGAGACCCAGTACTTC
TRBV12-5,NA,few,TRBJ2-1,CASGIAGANYNEQFF,TGTGCTAGTGGCATCGCGGGGGCGAACTACAATGAGCAGTTCTTC
TRBV27,TRBD1,few,TRBJ2-1,CASTFGTVFNEQFF,TGTGCCAGCACTTTCGGGACAGTCTTCAATGAGCAGTTCTTC
TRBV7-2,TRBD2,few,TRBJ2-5,CASSLYAGDWGETQYF,TGTGCCAGCAGCTTATATGCGGGAGACTGGGGAGAGACCCAGTACTTC
TRBV5-1,NA,NA,TRBJ2-3,CASSWRADDTDTQYF,TGCGCCAGCAGCTGGCGGGCTGATGACACAGATACGCAGTATTTT
TRBV27,NA,NA,TRBJ1-6,CASTRGTYNSPLHF,TGTGCCAGCACAAGGGGGACCTATAATTCACCCCTCCACTTT
TRBV18,NA,many,TRBJ2-7,CASSSRQVIEQYF,TGTGCCAGCTCATCACGACAGGTTATCGAGCAGTACTTC
TRBV27,NA,few,TRBJ1-5,CASSPGGIRNQPQHF,TGTGCCAGCAGCCCGGGGGGGATTCGCAATCAGCCCCAGCATTTT
TRBV5-1,NA,few,TRBJ1-1,CASSVGQMNTEAFF,TGCGCCAGCAGCGTCGGGCAGATGAACACTGAAGCTTTCTTT
TRBV18,NA,many,TRBJ1-2,CASSQGSDYGYTF,TGTGCCAGCTCACAGGGTTCCGACTATGGCTACACCTTC
TRBV7-9,NA,NA,TRBJ2-1,CASSPGGGQYNEQFF,TGTGCCAGCAGCCCCGGTGGCGGCCAATACAATGAGCAGTTCTTC
TRBV10-3,NA,few,TRBJ1-5,CAIGTGNQPQHF,TGTGCCATCGGAACAGGGAATCAGCCCCAGCATTTT
TRBV3-1,NA,NA,TRBJ1-2,CASSQGRGYNYGYTF,TGTGCCAGCAGCCAAGGTCGAGGCTATAACTATGGCTACACCTTC
TRBV10-2,TRBD1,few,TRBJ1-2,CASREGAWVGYTF,TGCGCCAGCAGGGAGGGGGCCTGGGTTGGCTACACCTTC
TRBV29-1,TRBD1,many,TRBJ2-1,CSRGTGNNEQFF,TGCAGCAGGGGGACAGGGAACAATGAGCAGTTCTTC
TRBV12-3/TRBV12-4,TRBD2,NA,TRBJ2-1,CASTERGGSYNEQFF,TGTGCCAGCACCGAGCGGGGGGGCTCATACAATGAGCAGTTCTTC
TRBV20-1,TRBD2,NA,TRBJ2-1,CSASWTSGGYEQFF,TGCAGTGCTTCGTGGACTAGCGGGGGGTATGAGCAGTTCTTC
TRBV7-2,TRBD1,many,TRBJ2-4,CASSLGSGGADIQYF,TGTGCCAGCAGCTTAGGCTCAGGGGGCGCTGACATTCAGTACTTC
TRBV12-3/TRBV12-4,TRBD1,NA,TRBJ2-1,CASNVGQGYYNEQFF,TGTGCCAGCAACGTGGGACAGGGCTACTACAATGAGCAGTTCTTC
TRBV7-2,NA,NA,TRBJ1-3,CASSLGGYGNTIYF,TGTGCCAGCAGCTTAGGGGGCTATGGAAACACCATATATTTT
TRBV20-1,TRBD1,NA,TRBJ1-2,CSASPGGREYGYTF,TGCAGTGCTAGCCCAGGGGGGAGGGAATATGGCTACACCTTC
TRBV5-5,NA,few,TRBJ1-4,CASSRGGLNEKLFF,TGTGCCAGCAGCAGAGGGGGGCTTAATGAAAAACTGTTTTTT
TRBV12-3/TRBV12-4,NA,NA,TRBJ2-1,CASRYANEQFF,TGTGCCAGCAGGTACGCAAATGAGCAGTTCTTC
TRBV5-6,TRBD2,NA,TRBJ2-1,CASSLWAGGAYNEQFF,TGTGCCAGCAGCTTATGGGCGGGGGGTGCCTACAATGAGCAGTTCTTC
TRBV7-9,NA,NA,TRBJ1-1,CASSPGVRPEAFF,TGTGCCAGCAGCCCCGGGGTACGGCCTGAAGCTTTCTTT
TRBV7-2,NA,NA,TRBJ2-1,CASSLVLVSAGAGEQFF,TGTGCCAGCAGCTTGGTCCTGGTCAGCGCTGGGGCGGGTGAGCAGTTCTTC
TRBV20-1,TRBD1,few,TRBJ1-5,CSASRTGARNQPQHF,TGCAGTGCCTCAAGGACAGGGGCCCGCAATCAGCCCCAGCATTTT
TRBV12-3/TRBV12-4,NA,many,TRBJ2-1,CASSFDGAEQFF,TGTGCCAGCAGTTTTGACGGAGCTGAGCAGTTCTTC
TRBV6-4,NA,NA,TRBJ2-5,CASSKDAQETQYF,TGTGCCAGCAGCAAAGACGCCCAAGAGACCCAGTACTTC
TRBV5-1,TRBD1,NA,TRBJ2-7,CASSWTGDGYEQYF,TGCGCCAGCAGCTGGACAGGGGATGGGTACGAGCAGTACTTC
TRBV7-2,NA,few,TRBJ1-4,CASSLQVFGPEKLFF,TGTGCCAGCAGTTTGCAGGTTTTTGGGCCTGAAAAACTGTTTTTT
TRBV5-1,NA,few,TRBJ2-5,CASSSQPTRGETQYF,TGCGCCAGCAGCTCCCAACCGACCAGGGGAGAGACCCAGTACTTC
TRBV20-1,TRBD2,NA,TRBJ2-1,CSAPRGGLAGINSYNEQFF,TGCAGTGCCCCGCGGGGCGGCCTAGCGGGCATCAACTCCTACAATGAGCAGTTCTTC